The 29 T cell receptor beta chains reported below all come from one sample, sequenced in a study of T cell responses to AZD1222 COVID-19 vaccine. Method: immunoSEQ multiplex PCR; TCRdb's copy keeps in-frame clones and lacks some. The profile shows about 150,000 clones, approximately 88% of them singletons. The sample consisted of peripheral blood, taken on day 0 of AZD1222 vaccination. The receptors originated from an adult in good health.

The chain couples TRBV7-9 to TRBJ2-7; 9 bases are a match to TRBD1. Germline CDR1 reads SEHNR; CDR2 reads FQNEAQ (reference sequence). V gave up 5 bases and J gave up 2 bases; unmatched junction bases: 13. The CDR3 has 17 residues. The chain's CDR3 is CASSPLSGQGLTYEQYF. The CDR3, as DNA: TGTGCCAGCAGCCCACTTTCGGGACAGGGCCTAACCTACGAGCAGTACTTC.

V and J are TRBV2 and TRBJ2-7; D tentatively reads TRBD1 or TRBD2 (5 bases each). CDR1 and CDR2 from the germline V gene are SNHLY and FYNNEI. CDR3 length: 13 residues. V was clipped by 10 bases and J by 3 bases, with 16 bases between them. In DNA form, the CDR3 reads TGTGCCAACCACCCTCGGGGCGGCTACGAGCAGTACTTC. It is translated as CANHPRGGYEQYF.

This rearrangement joins TRBV6-5 to TRBJ1-6; D call uncertain. V was trimmed by 6 bases and J by 6 bases, leaving 9 bases between them. Germline CDR1 MNHEY, CDR2 SVGAGI. The CDR3 has 13 amino acids. The CDR3 is CASSLKSNSPLHF. The CDR3 bases are TGTGCCAGCAGCCTCAAAAGTAATTCACCCCTCCACTTT.

The chain has TRBV5-1 and TRBJ1-4; D might be TRBD1 (5 bases). The V end was cut by 0 bases, the J end by 4 bases, with 10 bases between. CDR1 and CDR2 from the germline V gene are SGHRS and YFSETQ. This CDR3 comprises 15 residues. The CDR3 region is CASSLDGGSNEKLFF. The CDR3 DNA reads as TGCGCCAGCAGCTTGGACGGGGGAAGTAATGAAAAACTGTTTTTT. Full variable domain (outside the CDR3, taken from reference TRBV5-1 and TRBJ1-4): KAGVTQTPRYLIKTRGQQVTLSCSPISGHRSVSWYQQTPGQGLQFLFEYFSETQRNKGNFPGRFSGRQFSNSRSEMNVSTLELGDSALYLCASSLDGGSNEKLFFGSGTQLSVL.

The rearrangement uses TRBV11-2 and TRBJ1-2; D gene unclear. The CDR3 has 12 amino acids. Germline assignment: CDR1 SGHAT and CDR2 FQNNGV. V lost 3 bases to trimming and J lost 5 bases, with 7 bases between them. DNA for the CDR3: TGTGCCAGCAGCTTTCGGAATTATGGCTACACCTTC. This encodes CASSFRNYGYTF.

The V and J genes are TRBV2 and TRBJ2-7, with D unclear. Germline CDR1 and CDR2: SNHLY and FYNNEI. The CDR3 contains 15 residues. Trimming left V 1 base short and J 6 bases short, with 16 bases between. CDR3 residues: CASSEGGAALVEQYF. The CDR3 nucleotides are TGTGCCAGCAGTGAAGGGGGTGCGGCCTTAGTCGAGCAGTACTTC.

The genes are TRBV5-4 and TRBJ2-1, with 7 bases fitting TRBD1. The CDR3 is 15 residues long. Trimming at V came to 5 bases and at J to 2 bases, leaving 7 bases not matched to a gene. Germline loops: CDR1 SGHNT, CDR2 YYREEE (reference sequence). CDR3 DNA sequence: TGTGCCAGCAGTACCCCAAGGGGGCCCTACAATGAGCAGTTCTTC. This codes for CASSTPRGPYNEQFF.

This clone occurred a few times. The chain recombines TRBV30 with TRBJ2-7; D ambiguous. Germline-derived CDR1 and CDR2 are GTSNPN and SVGIG (reference sequence). The ends were cut back, 2 bases at V and 0 bases at J, with 11 bases in the middle. This CDR3 is 14 amino acids long. The DNA for the CDR3 is TGTGCCTGGAGTAGGCCACTGCTCTCCTACGAGCAGTACTTC. This gives the protein CAWSRPLLSYEQYF.

The V call is TRBV6-5, the J call TRBJ2-7; TRBD1 agrees at 10 bases. J was trimmed by 6 bases and V by 4 bases; bases with no gene match: 3. Germline V gene data show CDR1 as MNHEY and CDR2 as SVGAGI. This CDR3 contains 13 residues. In DNA form, the CDR3 reads TGTGCCAGCAGTTCCGGGACAGGGGTCGAGCAGTACTTC. Protein sequence: CASSSGTGVEQYF.

CDR3 DNA sequence: TGTGCCAGCAGTGAATACGGACAGGGTTCCTACGAGCAGTACTTC. This translates into CASSEYGQGSYEQYF. V and J are TRBV6-1 and TRBJ2-7, with 8 bases fitting TRBD1. Germline CDR1 and CDR2: MNHNS and SASEGT. This CDR3 has 15 amino acids. V was pared by 2 bases and J by 1 base, with 4 bases of the junction left unmatched.

The V and J genes are TRBV27 and TRBJ2-7; a possible D gene is TRBD1 (5 bases). The V gene lost 3 bases and the J gene lost 0 bases, with 18 bases spanning the gap. This CDR3 comprises 17 residues. Looked up from germline, CDR1 is MNHEY and CDR2 is SMNVEV (reference sequence). In DNA form, the CDR3 reads TGTGCCAGCAGTTTGTCAGGGTCCGCTTCCTCCTCCTACGAGCAGTACTTC. Translating it yields CASSLSGSASSSYEQYF.

This chain uses TRBV30 with TRBJ1-5; D might be TRBD1 (5 bases). The V end was cut by 2 bases, the J end by 3 bases, with 8 bases between. In germline, CDR1 is GTSNPN, CDR2 SVGIG (reference sequence). This CDR3 has 13 amino acids. CDR3 bases: TGTGCCTGGAGTCGACAGCTCAATCAGCCCCAGCATTTT. Amino acid sequence: CAWSRQLNQPQHF. The whole variable domain, remainder taken from reference TRBV30 and TRBJ1-5, is SQTIHQWPATLVQPVGSPLSLECTVEGTSNPNLYWYRQAAGRGLQLLFYSVGIGQISSEVPQNLSASRPQDRQFILSSKKLLLSDSGFYLCAWSRQLNQPQHFGDGTRLSIL.

This rearrangement joins TRBV6-5 to TRBJ2-5; tentatively, D is TRBD2 (6 bases). The CDR3 totals 16 residues. The V end was cut by 0 bases, the J end by 5 bases, with 16 bases between. The V gene's germline CDR1 is MNHEY and CDR2 SVGAGI. The CDR3 DNA is TGTGCCAGCAGTTACTCAGGCGGAGGGGTGACGGAGACCCAGTACTTC. Amino acid sequence: CASSYSGGGVTETQYF.

The chain joins TRBV19 to TRBJ2-5, with D unclear. V lost 6 bases and J lost 2, with 16 bases in between. The CDR3 totals 15 residues. Germline values: CDR1 LNHDA, CDR2 SQIVND (reference sequence). The CDR3 coding sequence is TGTGCCAGTAGGCCCACCCGCTGGAATCAAGAGACCCAGTACTTC. Translation: CASRPTRWNQETQYF.

The chain has TRBV5-1 and TRBJ1-2, with 10 bases aligning to TRBD1. This CDR3 contains 19 residues. Germline lookup yields CDR1 SGHRS and CDR2 YFSETQ. V lost 4 bases to trimming and J lost 2 bases; unmatched junction nucleotides: 17. The CDR3: CASSLDRGLPGHINYGYTF. The DNA of the CDR3 is TGCGCCAGCAGCCTCGACAGGGGGCTGCCAGGACATATCAACTATGGCTACACCTTC.

In this sample, this clone turned up once. This rearrangement joins TRBV28 to TRBJ1-2; D unclear. The CDR3 runs to 12 residues. From germline, CDR1 is MDHEN and CDR2 SYDVKM. Trimming took 5 bases from V and 1 from J, leaving 5 bases between them. CDR3 DNA sequence: TGTGCCAGCAGTCGCGATAACTATGGCTACACCTTC. Translating it yields CASSRDNYGYTF.

The chain is built from TRBV9 and TRBJ1-2, with D possibly TRBD1 on 5 matching bases. The CDR3 has 16 amino acids. Trimming cost V 0 bases and J 1 base, with 13 bases left between them. Per germline, CDR1 SGDLS and CDR2 YYNGEE. DNA for the CDR3: TGTGCCAGCAGCGTAGGGACGGGACGGCTTAACTATGGCTACACCTTC. Its protein product is CASSVGTGRLNYGYTF. The full variable domain, in which reference TRBV9 and TRBJ1-2 provide the parts outside the CDR3, is DSGVTQTPKHLITATGQRVTLRCSPRSGDLSVYWYQQSLDQGLQFLIQYYNGEERAKGNILERFSAQQFPDLHSELNLSSLELGDSALYFCASSVGTGRLNYGYTFGSGTRLTVV.

The gene calls are TRBV9 and TRBJ1-4; 9 nucleotides agree with TRBD1. V was clipped by 4 bases and J by 7 bases; unmatched bases: 5. The CDR3 is made up of 14 amino acids. Germline values: CDR1 SGDLS, CDR2 YYNGEE. For the CDR3, the DNA is TGTGCCAGCAGCTGGACAGGGGTTAGTGAAAAACTGTTTTTT. It codes for CASSWTGVSEKLFF. The full variable domain, with the rest looked up from reference TRBV9 and TRBJ1-4, is DSGVTQTPKHLITATGQRVTLRCSPRSGDLSVYWYQQSLDQGLQFLIQYYNGEERAKGNILERFSAQQFPDLHSELNLSSLELGDSALYFCASSWTGVSEKLFFGSGTQLSVL.

V gene TRBV18 combines with J gene TRBJ1-2; D is uncertain. The CDR3 totals 11 residues. The ends were cut back, 2 bases at V and 5 bases at J, with 3 bases in the middle. Germline CDR1 is KGHSH and CDR2 is LQKENI. CDR3 amino acids: CASSPGYGYTF. The CDR3 DNA is TGTGCCAGCTCACCAGGGTATGGCTACACCTTC. The complete variable domain, with remaining parts taken from reference TRBV18 and TRBJ1-2, reads NAGVMQNPRHLVRRRGQEARLRCSPMKGHSHVYWYRQLPEEGLKFMVYLQKENIIDESGMPKERFSAEFPKEGPSILRIQQVVRGDSAAYFCASSPGYGYTFGSGTRLTVV.

This chain uses TRBV7-8 with TRBJ2-3; TRBD2 agrees at 14 bases. The length of the CDR3 is 21 residues. V lost 1 base to trimming and J lost 4 bases; unmatched junction nucleotides: 16. The germline V gene encodes CDR1 SGHVS and CDR2 FQNEAQ. CDR3 DNA sequence: TGTGCCAGCAGCTTAGTCCTAGGACTAGCGGGAGGACCAGCACTGCCAGATACGCAGTATTTT. Its translation is CASSLVLGLAGGPALPDTQYF.

V is TRBV28 and J is TRBJ1-1; possibly TRBD1 for D (5 bases). V lost 7 bases to trimming and J lost 6 bases, with 18 bases between them. There are 14 residues in the CDR3. CDR1 and CDR2 (germline): MDHEN, SYDVKM. The DNA of the CDR3 is TGTGCCAGCATTTCCCTTGGACAAACCCCTGAAGCTTTCTTT. It encodes CASISLGQTPEAFF.

V is TRBV6-2 or TRBV6-3 and J is TRBJ2-7; TRBD1 matches at 8 bases. The CDR3 is 15 residues long. Unmatched junction bases numbered 11, after V lost 5 bases and J lost 5 bases. The germline gives CDR1 MNHEY, CDR2 SVGEGT. The CDR3 region is CASSRRADRGHEQYF. The DNA of the CDR3 is TGTGCCAGCAGTCGTAGAGCCGACAGGGGACACGAGCAGTACTTC.

The V call is TRBV19, the J call TRBJ1-5; TRBD1 matches at 7 bases. Germline-derived CDR1 and CDR2 are LNHDA and SQIVND (reference sequence). This CDR3 comprises 15 residues. V shed 6 bases and J 3 bases; nucleotides not matched to a gene: 8. CDR3 sequence (DNA): TGTGCCAGTAGCGAAACGGGACAGAACAATCAGCCCCAGCATTTT. Translation gives CASSETGQNNQPQHF. The full variable domain, rest sourced from reference TRBV19 and TRBJ1-5, is DGGITQSPKYLFRKEGQNVTLSCEQNLNHDAMYWYRQDPGQGLRLIYYSQIVNDFQKGDIAEGYSVSREKKESFPLTVTSAQKNPTAFYLCASSETGQNNQPQHFGDGTRLSIL.

This chain joins TRBV7-3 and TRBJ1-4, with D maybe TRBD1 (6 bases). From germline, CDR1 is SGHTA and CDR2 FQGTGA. Trimming cost V 6 bases and J 0 bases, with 11 bases left between them. This CDR3 has 15 amino acids. This CDR3 is CASRPTGATNEKLFF. As DNA, the CDR3 is TGTGCCAGCAGGCCGACAGGCGCAACTAATGAAAAACTGTTTTTT. Full variable domain (remainder filled in from reference TRBV7-3 and TRBJ1-4): GAGVSQTPSNKVTEKGKYVELRCDPISGHTALYWYRQSLGQGPEFLIYFQGTGAADDSGLPNDRFFAVRPEGSVSTLKIQRTERGDSAVYLCASRPTGATNEKLFFGSGTQLSVL.

This clone has just a few counts. This CDR3 reads CASSAVLGDFVEAFF. For the CDR3, the DNA is TGTGCCAGCAGCGCCGTTCTGGGGGATTTCGTTGAAGCTTTCTTT. The chain employs TRBV9 and TRBJ1-1, with D possibly being TRBD1 (5 bases). This CDR3 comprises 15 residues. Per germline, CDR1 SGDLS and CDR2 YYNGEE. V lost 3 bases, J lost 7 bases, and 19 bases lay in between.

The rearrangement links TRBV5-6 to TRBJ2-7; D possibly uses TRBD1 or TRBD2 (5 bases each). The CDR3 length is 18 residues. The V end was cut by 0 bases, the J end by 0 bases, with 19 bases between. Germline CDR1 is SGHDT and CDR2 is YYEEEE. CDR3 in amino acids: CASSLDVRRDAGSYEQYF. Written as DNA, the CDR3 is TGTGCCAGCAGCTTGGATGTTCGCCGGGACGCCGGCTCCTACGAGCAGTACTTC.

The rearrangement links TRBV18 to TRBJ2-5; TRBD1 matches at 8 bases. The germline gives CDR1 KGHSH, CDR2 LQKENI. V shed 4 bases and J 3 bases; nucleotides not matched to a gene: 4. The CDR3 loop spans 14 amino acids. CDR3 coding DNA: TGTGCCAGCTCACAAACGACAGGGGAAGAGACCCAGTACTTC. Protein product: CASSQTTGEETQYF.

DNA for the CDR3: TGTGCCAGCAGGGAGACAGAGCTAAGCACTGAAGCTTTCTTT. It translates to CASRETELSTEAFF. The chain is built from TRBV2 and TRBJ1-1, with a possible D match to TRBD1 (5 bases). Trimming removed 6 bases at V and 4 bases at J, with 15 bases between. The CDR3 is 14 residues long. CDR1 SNHLY and CDR2 FYNNEI come from the germline V gene.

The chain has TRBV5-5 and TRBJ2-7; 11 bases fit TRBD2. Germline CDR1 reads SGHKS; CDR2 reads YYEKEE (reference sequence). CDR3 length: 15 amino acids. Losses at the gene ends were 3 bases for V and 7 bases for J; bases not matched to a gene: 9. The CDR3 spells CASSSLAGGLVEQYF. The CDR3 region has the DNA TGTGCCAGCAGCTCCTTAGCGGGAGGGTTGGTGGAGCAGTACTTC.